This T cell receptor beta chain originates from a study of OX40 agonist ivuxolimab in advanced cancers. Across the study: Dose-escalation patients had hepatocellular carcinoma, melanoma, renal cell or head and neck cancer. Study-level findings and limits: Clonal expansion from baseline to week 6 occurred in both CD4+ and CD8+ T cells.

Assay: immunoSEQ multiplex PCR; the TCRdb copy retains only in-frame clones and omits some. This table holds around 72,000 clones, roughly nine tenths found once. V was pared by 5 bases and J by 2 bases, with 3 bases of the junction left unmatched. The germline V gene has CDR1 SNHLY and CDR2 FYNNEI. The CDR3 spans 15 residues. This clone was counted only a few times. Its antigen is still unknown. The investigators sampled blood at baseline, at cycle 4 day 1, and at cycle 7 day 1. Sequencing was performed on CD4+ or CD8+ T cells sorted from blood, taken in a trial of the OX40 agonist ivuxolimab. The TCR was taken from an adult with an advanced solid tumor such as melanoma, head and neck, liver or kidney cancer. The rearrangement links TRBV2 to TRBJ2-1; 10 nucleotides match TRBD2. This CDR3 reads CASSRSGGAYNEQFF. DNA for the CDR3: TGTGCCAGCAGTAGGAGCGGGGGGGCCTACAATGAGCAGTTCTTC.